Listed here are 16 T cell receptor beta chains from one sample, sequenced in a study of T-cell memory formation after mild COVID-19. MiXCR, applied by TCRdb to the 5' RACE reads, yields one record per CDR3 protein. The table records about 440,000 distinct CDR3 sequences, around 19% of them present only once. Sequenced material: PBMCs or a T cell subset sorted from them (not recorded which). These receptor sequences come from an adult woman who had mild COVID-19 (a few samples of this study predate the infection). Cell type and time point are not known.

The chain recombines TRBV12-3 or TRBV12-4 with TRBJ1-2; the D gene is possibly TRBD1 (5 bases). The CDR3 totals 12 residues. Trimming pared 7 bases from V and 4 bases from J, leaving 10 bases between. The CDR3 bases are TGTGCCAGCACTACAGGATTCTATGGCTACACCTTC. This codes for CASTTGFYGYTF.

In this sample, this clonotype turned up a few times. The CDR3 protein is CSARSQGSYNSPLHF. As DNA, the CDR3 is TGCAGTGCTAGAAGCCAGGGCTCCTATAATTCACCCCTCCACTTT. The chain carries TRBV20-1 and TRBJ1-6, with a possible D match to TRBD1 (5 bases). Deletions cut 2 bases from V and 0 bases from J, with 8 bases between. Germline values: CDR1 DFQATT, CDR2 SNEGSKA (reference sequence). The CDR3 is made up of 15 amino acids.

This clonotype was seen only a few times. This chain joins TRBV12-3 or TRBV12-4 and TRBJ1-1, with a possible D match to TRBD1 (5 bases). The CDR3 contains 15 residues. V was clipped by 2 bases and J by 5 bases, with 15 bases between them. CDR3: CASSLQGHLGTEAFF. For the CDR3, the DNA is TGTGCCAGCAGTTTACAAGGACACCTAGGGACTGAAGCTTTCTTT.

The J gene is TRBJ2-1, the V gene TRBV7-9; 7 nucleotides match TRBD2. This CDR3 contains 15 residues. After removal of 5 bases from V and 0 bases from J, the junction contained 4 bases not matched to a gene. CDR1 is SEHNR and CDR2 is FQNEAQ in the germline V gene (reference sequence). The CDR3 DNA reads TGTGCCAGCAGCGAAAGGGAGGGCTCCTACAATGAGCAGTTCTTC. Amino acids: CASSEREGSYNEQFF.

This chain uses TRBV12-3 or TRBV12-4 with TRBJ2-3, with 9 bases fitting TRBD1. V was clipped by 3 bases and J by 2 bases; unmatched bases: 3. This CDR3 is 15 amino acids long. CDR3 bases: TGTGCCAGCAGTTTCGGGGACAGGGCCACAGATACGCAGTATTTT. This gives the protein CASSFGDRATDTQYF.

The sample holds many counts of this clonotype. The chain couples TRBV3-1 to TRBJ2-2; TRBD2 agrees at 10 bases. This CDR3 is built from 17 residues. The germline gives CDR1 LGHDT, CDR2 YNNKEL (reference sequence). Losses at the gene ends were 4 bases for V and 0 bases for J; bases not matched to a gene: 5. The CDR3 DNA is TGTGCCAGCAGCCGTACTAGCGGGGTTGCGAACACCGGGGAGCTGTTTTTT. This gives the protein CASSRTSGVANTGELFF. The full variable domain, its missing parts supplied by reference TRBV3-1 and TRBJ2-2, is DTAVSQTPKYLVTQMGNDKSIKCEQNLGHDTMYWYKQDSKKFLKIMFSYNNKELIINETVPNRFSPKSPDKAHLNLHINSLELGDSAVYFCASSRTSGVANTGELFFGEGSRLTVL.

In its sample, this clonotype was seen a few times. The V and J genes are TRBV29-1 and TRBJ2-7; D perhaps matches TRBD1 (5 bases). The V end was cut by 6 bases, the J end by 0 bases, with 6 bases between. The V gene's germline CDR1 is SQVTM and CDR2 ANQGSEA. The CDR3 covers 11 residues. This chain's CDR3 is CSVTASYEQYF. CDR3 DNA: TGCAGCGTGACAGCCTCCTACGAGCAGTACTTC.

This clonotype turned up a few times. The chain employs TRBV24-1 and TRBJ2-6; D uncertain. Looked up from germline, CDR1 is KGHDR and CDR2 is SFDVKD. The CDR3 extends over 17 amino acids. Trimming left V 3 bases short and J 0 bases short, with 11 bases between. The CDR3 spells CATSDPSIHSGANVLTF. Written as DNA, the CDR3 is TGTGCCACCAGTGATCCAAGCATCCACTCTGGGGCCAACGTCCTGACTTTC.

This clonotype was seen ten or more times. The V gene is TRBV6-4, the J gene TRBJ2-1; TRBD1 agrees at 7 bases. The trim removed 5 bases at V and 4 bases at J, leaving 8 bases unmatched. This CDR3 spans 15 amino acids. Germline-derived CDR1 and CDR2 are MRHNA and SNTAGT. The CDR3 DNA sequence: TGTGCCAGCAGTACCGAGGGGGCAGGGTACAATGAGCAGTTCTTC. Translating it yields CASSTEGAGYNEQFF.

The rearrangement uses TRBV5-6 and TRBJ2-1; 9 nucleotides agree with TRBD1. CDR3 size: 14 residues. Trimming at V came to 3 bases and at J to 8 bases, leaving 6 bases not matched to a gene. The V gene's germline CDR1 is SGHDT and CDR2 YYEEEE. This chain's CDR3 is CASSWMDRGYEQFF. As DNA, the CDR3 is TGTGCCAGCAGCTGGATGGACAGGGGCTATGAGCAGTTCTTC.

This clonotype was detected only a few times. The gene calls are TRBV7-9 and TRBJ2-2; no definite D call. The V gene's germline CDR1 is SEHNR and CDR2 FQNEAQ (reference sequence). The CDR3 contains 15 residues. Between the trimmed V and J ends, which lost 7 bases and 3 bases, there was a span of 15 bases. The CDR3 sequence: CASTLESTHTGELFF. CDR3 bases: TGTGCCAGCACTCTTGAGTCTACTCACACCGGGGAGCTGTTTTTT.

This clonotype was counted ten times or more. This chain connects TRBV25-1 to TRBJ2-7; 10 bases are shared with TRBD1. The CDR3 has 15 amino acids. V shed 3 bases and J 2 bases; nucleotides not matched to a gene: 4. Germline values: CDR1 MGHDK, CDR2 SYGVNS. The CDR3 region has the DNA TGTGCCAGCAGTGATCAGGACAGGGGGGCCTACGAGCAGTACTTC. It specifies CASSDQDRGAYEQYF.

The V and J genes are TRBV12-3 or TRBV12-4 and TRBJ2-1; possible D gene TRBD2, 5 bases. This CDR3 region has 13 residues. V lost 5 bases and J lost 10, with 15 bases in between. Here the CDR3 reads CASSLSVRGEQFF. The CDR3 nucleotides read TGTGCCAGCAGTCTCTCCGTTCGCGGGGAGCAGTTCTTC.

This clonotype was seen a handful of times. The CDR3 loop is CASSSGTGGMYEQFF. CDR3 sequence (DNA): TGTGCCAGCAGCTCCGGGACAGGGGGAATGTATGAGCAGTTCTTC. The chain has TRBV7-3 and TRBJ2-1, with 11 bases identical to TRBD1. Germline trimming cut 4 bases from V and 8 bases from J; bases unmatched to any gene: 7. CDR1 is SGHTA and CDR2 is FQGTGA in the germline V gene. This CDR3 contains 15 residues.

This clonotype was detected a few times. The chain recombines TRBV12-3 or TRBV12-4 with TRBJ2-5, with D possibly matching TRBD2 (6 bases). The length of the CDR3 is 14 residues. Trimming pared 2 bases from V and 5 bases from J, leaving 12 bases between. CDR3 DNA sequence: TGTGCCAGCAGTTTATTAGCTAGCGCTGAGACCCAGTACTTC. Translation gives CASSLLASAETQYF.

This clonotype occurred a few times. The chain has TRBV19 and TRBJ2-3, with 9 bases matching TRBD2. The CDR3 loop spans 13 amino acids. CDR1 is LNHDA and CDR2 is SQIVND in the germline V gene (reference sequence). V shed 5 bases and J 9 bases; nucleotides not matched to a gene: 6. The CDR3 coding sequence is TGTGCCAGTAGTCTCCCTAGCGGGAACACGCAGTATTTT. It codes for CASSLPSGNTQYF.